The 19 T cell receptor beta chains below were found in one sample sequenced in a study of blood T cell repertoires in COVID-19. Sequencing used immunoSEQ multiplex PCR; TCRdb keeps in-frame clones, though not all of them. The sample shows under 200,000 clones, approximately 83% of them seen only once. Sequencing was carried out using PBMCs or T cells enriched from blood (not recorded which). The receptor source for this set is a woman aged 60-70 years who had recovered from COVID-19.

The rearrangement links TRBV3-1 (or the pseudogene TRBV3-2) to TRBJ2-7, with a possible D match to TRBD2 (6 bases). CDR1 and CDR2 (germline): LGHDT, YNNKEL (reference sequence). There are 16 residues in the CDR3. The V and J ends lost 2 bases and 0 bases respectively, with 14 bases between them. This CDR3 reads CASSQTGTFFSYEQYF. In DNA form, the CDR3 reads TGTGCCAGCAGCCAAACCGGGACTTTCTTCTCCTACGAGCAGTACTTC.

Concerning this clone itself: Other DNA sequences of this sample code for an identical CDR3. V and J are TRBV25-1 and TRBJ1-6, with D unclear. The CDR3 contains 12 residues. Germline-derived CDR1 and CDR2 are MGHDK and SYGVNS. Trimming took off 4 bases at V and 10 bases at J, with 8 bases between the two ends. DNA for the CDR3: TGTGCCAGCAGTGTTTCAGGCTCACCCCTCCACTTT. Its protein product is CASSVSGSPLHF.

This clone was seen just once. The chain links TRBV3-1 (or the pseudogene TRBV3-2) to TRBJ2-1; D perhaps matches TRBD2 (5 bases). Looked up from germline, CDR1 is LGHDT and CDR2 is YNNKEL (reference sequence). V lost 1 base and J lost 2, with 9 bases in between. There are 15 residues in the CDR3. The CDR3 protein is CASSQGTGTYNEQFF. For the CDR3, the DNA is TGTGCCAGCAGCCAAGGGACCGGGACCTACAATGAGCAGTTCTTC.

The rearrangement uses TRBV19 and TRBJ2-2; D ambiguous. Per germline, CDR1 LNHDA and CDR2 SQIVND (reference sequence). This CDR3 contains 14 residues. V was cut by 4 bases and J by 4 bases, with 10 bases left in between. Here the CDR3 DNA reads TGTGCCAGTAGTACTAGTGTGGGCACCGGGGAGCTGTTTTTT. Encoded protein: CASSTSVGTGELFF.

The genes are TRBV19 and TRBJ2-5; TRBD1 matches 9 bases. CDR1 and CDR2 from the germline V gene are LNHDA and SQIVND (reference sequence). Germline trimming cut 4 bases from V and 8 bases from J; bases unmatched to any gene: 14. The CDR3 consists of 16 residues. DNA for the CDR3: TGTGCCAGTAGTAGCCAACAAATACAGGGGGCGCTTACCCAGTACTTC. Encoded protein: CASSSQQIQGALTQYF. Full variable domain (rest looked up from reference TRBV19 and TRBJ2-5): DGGITQSPKYLFRKEGQNVTLSCEQNLNHDAMYWYRQDPGQGLRLIYYSQIVNDFQKGDIAEGYSVSREKKESFPLTVTSAQKNPTAFYLCASSSQQIQGALTQYFGPGTRLLVL.

The chain uses TRBV28 and TRBJ2-7; 11 bases fit TRBD1. Losses at the gene ends were 3 bases for V and 6 bases for J; bases not matched to a gene: 7. Germline-derived CDR1 and CDR2 are MDHEN and SYDVKM. This CDR3 is 15 amino acids long. The CDR3 nucleotides are TGTGCCAGCAGTTTTTTTGGACAGGGGGCTGGCGAGCAGTACTTC. Amino acid sequence: CASSFFGQGAGEQYF.

V gene TRBV5-1 combines with J gene TRBJ1-3; D remains ambiguous. Germline CDR1 reads SGHRS; CDR2 reads YFSETQ. The length of the CDR3 is 17 residues. V lost 0 bases and J 0 bases, leaving 13 bases between the germline ends. CDR3 loop: CASSLGGPATSGNTIYF. The CDR3 region has the DNA TGCGCCAGCAGCTTGGGAGGGCCGGCAACCTCTGGAAACACCATATATTTT.

This sequence joins TRBV6-5 and TRBJ2-7; possible D gene TRBD1, 5 bases. CDR1 MNHEY and CDR2 SVGAGI come from the germline V gene. With 7 bases removed from V and 0 bases from J, the gap between germline ends came to 10 bases. CDR3 length: 13 residues. CDR3 in DNA: TGTGCCAGCAAAAGACAGAGCTCCTACGAGCAGTACTTC. Protein sequence: CASKRQSSYEQYF.

V usage is TRBV18 and J usage is TRBJ1-5; a weak D match, TRBD1 (6 bases). In germline, CDR1 is KGHSH, CDR2 LQKENI. V was clipped by 3 bases and J by 5 bases, with 11 bases between them. The CDR3 runs to 14 residues. The chain's CDR3 is CASSPAGGDQPQHF. The DNA of the CDR3 is TGTGCCAGCTCACCGGCGGGGGGCGATCAGCCCCAGCATTTT.

This clone was observed a handful of times. V is TRBV7-9 and J is TRBJ1-4; no reliable D call. Looked up from germline, CDR1 is SEHNR and CDR2 is FQNEAQ (reference sequence). V was cut by 3 bases and J by 3 bases, with 11 bases left in between. The CDR3 contains 15 residues. The CDR3 protein is CASSFVGSANEKLFF. DNA for the CDR3: TGTGCCAGCAGCTTCGTCGGGAGCGCTAATGAAAAACTGTTTTTT.

The chain uses TRBV27 and TRBJ2-1; 7 bases agree with TRBD2. Germline CDR1 MNHEY, CDR2 SMNVEV (reference sequence). The CDR3 has 16 amino acids. The J segment lost 0 bases and the V segment lost 0 bases, leaving 2 bases of the junction unmatched. Here the CDR3 DNA reads TGTGCCAGCAGTTTATCACGCGGGAGCTCCTACAATGAGCAGTTCTTC. Translation gives CASSLSRGSSYNEQFF.

This chain links TRBV18 with TRBJ2-1; possibly TRBD1 for D (6 bases). The CDR3 spans 18 residues. The V gene lost 3 bases and the J gene lost 4 bases, with 22 bases spanning the gap. Germline lookup yields CDR1 KGHSH and CDR2 LQKENI. The CDR3 sequence is CASSPSLSTGIDYNEQFF. Written as DNA, the CDR3 is TGTGCCAGCTCACCTAGTTTGAGCACAGGGATTGATTACAATGAGCAGTTCTTC.

V gene TRBV5-1 combines with J gene TRBJ2-2; D may be TRBD1 (6 bases). Trimming took off 4 bases at V and 3 bases at J, with 16 bases between the two ends. CDR1 is SGHRS and CDR2 is YFSETQ in the germline V gene. This CDR3 has 16 residues. The CDR3 DNA follows: TGCGCCAGCAGCGTACAGGGACCCGGGGACACCGGGGAGCTGTTTTTT. This sequence encodes CASSVQGPGDTGELFF.

This sequence joins TRBV5-1 and TRBJ2-7, with TRBD2 matching 8 bases. The V gene end was trimmed by 2 bases and the J gene end by 7 bases; junction bases not matched to a gene: 11. Per germline, CDR1 SGHRS and CDR2 YFSETQ. The CDR3 consists of 15 residues. CDR3 sequence: CASSFDPAGALEQYF. The CDR3 DNA sequence: TGCGCCAGCAGCTTTGATCCAGCGGGGGCTCTGGAGCAGTACTTC.

This clone was seen a handful of times. The V call is TRBV19, the J call TRBJ2-3, with TRBD1 matching 8 bases. The CDR3 sequence is 14 residues long. Trimming took 4 bases from V and 3 from J; bases not matched to a gene: 3. CDR1 and CDR2 (germline): LNHDA, SQIVND (reference sequence). CDR3 sequence reads: CASSRQGWTDTQYF. For the CDR3, the DNA is TGTGCCAGTAGTAGACAGGGGTGGACAGATACGCAGTATTTT.

V is TRBV7-2 and J is TRBJ1-4, with D uncertain. CDR1 and CDR2 from the germline V gene are SGHTA and FQGNSA. This CDR3 is 14 amino acids long. With 1 base removed from V and 4 bases from J, the gap between germline ends came to 7 bases. The DNA of the CDR3 is TGTGCCAGCAGCTTAGGCAGTATTAATGAAAAACTGTTTTTT. As protein: CASSLGSINEKLFF.

The chain uses TRBV5-1 and TRBJ1-2, with 7 nucleotides matching TRBD1. The CDR3 length is 13 residues. The germline V gene has CDR1 SGHRS and CDR2 YFSETQ. With 3 bases clipped from V and 6 bases from J, the junction kept 5 bases outside the gene matches. The CDR3 spells CASSSGQEDGYTF. CDR3 in DNA: TGCGCCAGCAGCTCCGGACAGGAGGATGGCTACACCTTC.

The chain carries TRBV20-1 and TRBJ1-2; D not resolved. CDR1 is DFQATT, CDR2 SNEGSKA, per germline (reference sequence). The CDR3 extends over 13 amino acids. Trimming took off 3 bases at V and 2 bases at J, with 10 bases between the two ends. CDR3 sequence (DNA): TGCAGTGCTAGTGGGAGGGAAAACTATGGCTACACCTTC. This translates into CSASGRENYGYTF.

The J gene is TRBJ1-4, the V gene TRBV28, with D hard to call. V lost 2 bases to trimming and J lost 6 bases, with 7 bases between them. CDR1 is MDHEN and CDR2 is SYDVKM in the germline V gene. The CDR3 extends over 13 amino acids. CDR3 coding DNA: TGTGCCAGCAGTTTACAATCAGATGAAAAACTGTTTTTT. This gives the protein CASSLQSDEKLFF.